Listed below are T cell receptor beta chains from one sample, sequenced in a study of blood T cell repertoires in COVID-19. The method was immunoSEQ multiplex PCR; TCRdb's version includes in-frame clones alone and lacks a portion of them. The sample consists of under 200,000 clones, roughly nine tenths of them appearing once. Sequenced material: PBMCs or T cells enriched from blood (not recorded which). These receptors came from a woman in her forties in a cohort exposed to, infected with or recovered from COVID-19 (not recorded which). The CDR3 runs from the conserved cysteine through the conserved F or W.

V: TRBV6-5
CDR3: CASSHPRGGEYEQYF

V: TRBV5-1
CDR3: CASSPLGGAVADTQYF

V: TRBV19
CDR3: CASSPRTSGSRVYNEQFF

V: TRBV6-9
CDR3: CASSYSRHHRTDTQYF

V: TRBV19
CDR3: CASSRPTTGGLQPQHF

V: TRBV4-2
CDR3: CASSPRRDGPYEQYF

V: TRBV4-1
CDR3: CASSPANRNTEAFF

V: TRBV7-9
CDR3: CASSLGEREGRRETQYF

V: TRBV9
CDR3: CASSVGSSGYTF

V: TRBV28
CDR3: CASSSPADRQGSGETQYF

V: TRBV6-2/TRBV6-3
CDR3: CASSLDRVSNQPQHF

V: TRBV12-3/TRBV12-4
CDR3: CASRSTGPEAFF

V: TRBV4-1
CDR3: CASSPGQGRTGELFF

V: TRBV5-1
CDR3: CASSSSGGATYNEQFF

V: TRBV4-1
CDR3: CASSQDYTGATEAFF

V: TRBV4-1
CDR3: CASSQEGMGGRSYNEQFF

V: TRBV15
CDR3: CATSRGAGREAFF

V: TRBV19
CDR3: CASSRQGNTEAFF

V: TRBV2
CDR3: CASRRGQENSNQPQHF

V: TRBV5-1
CDR3: CASSSTPGQPQHF

V: TRBV5-1
CDR3: CASSLAQGKPQHF

V: TRBV30
CDR3: CAGDTNTEAFF

V: TRBV13
CDR3: CASSTRQGFYEQYF

V: TRBV5-5
CDR3: CASSPPQSYEQYF

V: TRBV6-5
CDR3: CASSYGPNTEAFF